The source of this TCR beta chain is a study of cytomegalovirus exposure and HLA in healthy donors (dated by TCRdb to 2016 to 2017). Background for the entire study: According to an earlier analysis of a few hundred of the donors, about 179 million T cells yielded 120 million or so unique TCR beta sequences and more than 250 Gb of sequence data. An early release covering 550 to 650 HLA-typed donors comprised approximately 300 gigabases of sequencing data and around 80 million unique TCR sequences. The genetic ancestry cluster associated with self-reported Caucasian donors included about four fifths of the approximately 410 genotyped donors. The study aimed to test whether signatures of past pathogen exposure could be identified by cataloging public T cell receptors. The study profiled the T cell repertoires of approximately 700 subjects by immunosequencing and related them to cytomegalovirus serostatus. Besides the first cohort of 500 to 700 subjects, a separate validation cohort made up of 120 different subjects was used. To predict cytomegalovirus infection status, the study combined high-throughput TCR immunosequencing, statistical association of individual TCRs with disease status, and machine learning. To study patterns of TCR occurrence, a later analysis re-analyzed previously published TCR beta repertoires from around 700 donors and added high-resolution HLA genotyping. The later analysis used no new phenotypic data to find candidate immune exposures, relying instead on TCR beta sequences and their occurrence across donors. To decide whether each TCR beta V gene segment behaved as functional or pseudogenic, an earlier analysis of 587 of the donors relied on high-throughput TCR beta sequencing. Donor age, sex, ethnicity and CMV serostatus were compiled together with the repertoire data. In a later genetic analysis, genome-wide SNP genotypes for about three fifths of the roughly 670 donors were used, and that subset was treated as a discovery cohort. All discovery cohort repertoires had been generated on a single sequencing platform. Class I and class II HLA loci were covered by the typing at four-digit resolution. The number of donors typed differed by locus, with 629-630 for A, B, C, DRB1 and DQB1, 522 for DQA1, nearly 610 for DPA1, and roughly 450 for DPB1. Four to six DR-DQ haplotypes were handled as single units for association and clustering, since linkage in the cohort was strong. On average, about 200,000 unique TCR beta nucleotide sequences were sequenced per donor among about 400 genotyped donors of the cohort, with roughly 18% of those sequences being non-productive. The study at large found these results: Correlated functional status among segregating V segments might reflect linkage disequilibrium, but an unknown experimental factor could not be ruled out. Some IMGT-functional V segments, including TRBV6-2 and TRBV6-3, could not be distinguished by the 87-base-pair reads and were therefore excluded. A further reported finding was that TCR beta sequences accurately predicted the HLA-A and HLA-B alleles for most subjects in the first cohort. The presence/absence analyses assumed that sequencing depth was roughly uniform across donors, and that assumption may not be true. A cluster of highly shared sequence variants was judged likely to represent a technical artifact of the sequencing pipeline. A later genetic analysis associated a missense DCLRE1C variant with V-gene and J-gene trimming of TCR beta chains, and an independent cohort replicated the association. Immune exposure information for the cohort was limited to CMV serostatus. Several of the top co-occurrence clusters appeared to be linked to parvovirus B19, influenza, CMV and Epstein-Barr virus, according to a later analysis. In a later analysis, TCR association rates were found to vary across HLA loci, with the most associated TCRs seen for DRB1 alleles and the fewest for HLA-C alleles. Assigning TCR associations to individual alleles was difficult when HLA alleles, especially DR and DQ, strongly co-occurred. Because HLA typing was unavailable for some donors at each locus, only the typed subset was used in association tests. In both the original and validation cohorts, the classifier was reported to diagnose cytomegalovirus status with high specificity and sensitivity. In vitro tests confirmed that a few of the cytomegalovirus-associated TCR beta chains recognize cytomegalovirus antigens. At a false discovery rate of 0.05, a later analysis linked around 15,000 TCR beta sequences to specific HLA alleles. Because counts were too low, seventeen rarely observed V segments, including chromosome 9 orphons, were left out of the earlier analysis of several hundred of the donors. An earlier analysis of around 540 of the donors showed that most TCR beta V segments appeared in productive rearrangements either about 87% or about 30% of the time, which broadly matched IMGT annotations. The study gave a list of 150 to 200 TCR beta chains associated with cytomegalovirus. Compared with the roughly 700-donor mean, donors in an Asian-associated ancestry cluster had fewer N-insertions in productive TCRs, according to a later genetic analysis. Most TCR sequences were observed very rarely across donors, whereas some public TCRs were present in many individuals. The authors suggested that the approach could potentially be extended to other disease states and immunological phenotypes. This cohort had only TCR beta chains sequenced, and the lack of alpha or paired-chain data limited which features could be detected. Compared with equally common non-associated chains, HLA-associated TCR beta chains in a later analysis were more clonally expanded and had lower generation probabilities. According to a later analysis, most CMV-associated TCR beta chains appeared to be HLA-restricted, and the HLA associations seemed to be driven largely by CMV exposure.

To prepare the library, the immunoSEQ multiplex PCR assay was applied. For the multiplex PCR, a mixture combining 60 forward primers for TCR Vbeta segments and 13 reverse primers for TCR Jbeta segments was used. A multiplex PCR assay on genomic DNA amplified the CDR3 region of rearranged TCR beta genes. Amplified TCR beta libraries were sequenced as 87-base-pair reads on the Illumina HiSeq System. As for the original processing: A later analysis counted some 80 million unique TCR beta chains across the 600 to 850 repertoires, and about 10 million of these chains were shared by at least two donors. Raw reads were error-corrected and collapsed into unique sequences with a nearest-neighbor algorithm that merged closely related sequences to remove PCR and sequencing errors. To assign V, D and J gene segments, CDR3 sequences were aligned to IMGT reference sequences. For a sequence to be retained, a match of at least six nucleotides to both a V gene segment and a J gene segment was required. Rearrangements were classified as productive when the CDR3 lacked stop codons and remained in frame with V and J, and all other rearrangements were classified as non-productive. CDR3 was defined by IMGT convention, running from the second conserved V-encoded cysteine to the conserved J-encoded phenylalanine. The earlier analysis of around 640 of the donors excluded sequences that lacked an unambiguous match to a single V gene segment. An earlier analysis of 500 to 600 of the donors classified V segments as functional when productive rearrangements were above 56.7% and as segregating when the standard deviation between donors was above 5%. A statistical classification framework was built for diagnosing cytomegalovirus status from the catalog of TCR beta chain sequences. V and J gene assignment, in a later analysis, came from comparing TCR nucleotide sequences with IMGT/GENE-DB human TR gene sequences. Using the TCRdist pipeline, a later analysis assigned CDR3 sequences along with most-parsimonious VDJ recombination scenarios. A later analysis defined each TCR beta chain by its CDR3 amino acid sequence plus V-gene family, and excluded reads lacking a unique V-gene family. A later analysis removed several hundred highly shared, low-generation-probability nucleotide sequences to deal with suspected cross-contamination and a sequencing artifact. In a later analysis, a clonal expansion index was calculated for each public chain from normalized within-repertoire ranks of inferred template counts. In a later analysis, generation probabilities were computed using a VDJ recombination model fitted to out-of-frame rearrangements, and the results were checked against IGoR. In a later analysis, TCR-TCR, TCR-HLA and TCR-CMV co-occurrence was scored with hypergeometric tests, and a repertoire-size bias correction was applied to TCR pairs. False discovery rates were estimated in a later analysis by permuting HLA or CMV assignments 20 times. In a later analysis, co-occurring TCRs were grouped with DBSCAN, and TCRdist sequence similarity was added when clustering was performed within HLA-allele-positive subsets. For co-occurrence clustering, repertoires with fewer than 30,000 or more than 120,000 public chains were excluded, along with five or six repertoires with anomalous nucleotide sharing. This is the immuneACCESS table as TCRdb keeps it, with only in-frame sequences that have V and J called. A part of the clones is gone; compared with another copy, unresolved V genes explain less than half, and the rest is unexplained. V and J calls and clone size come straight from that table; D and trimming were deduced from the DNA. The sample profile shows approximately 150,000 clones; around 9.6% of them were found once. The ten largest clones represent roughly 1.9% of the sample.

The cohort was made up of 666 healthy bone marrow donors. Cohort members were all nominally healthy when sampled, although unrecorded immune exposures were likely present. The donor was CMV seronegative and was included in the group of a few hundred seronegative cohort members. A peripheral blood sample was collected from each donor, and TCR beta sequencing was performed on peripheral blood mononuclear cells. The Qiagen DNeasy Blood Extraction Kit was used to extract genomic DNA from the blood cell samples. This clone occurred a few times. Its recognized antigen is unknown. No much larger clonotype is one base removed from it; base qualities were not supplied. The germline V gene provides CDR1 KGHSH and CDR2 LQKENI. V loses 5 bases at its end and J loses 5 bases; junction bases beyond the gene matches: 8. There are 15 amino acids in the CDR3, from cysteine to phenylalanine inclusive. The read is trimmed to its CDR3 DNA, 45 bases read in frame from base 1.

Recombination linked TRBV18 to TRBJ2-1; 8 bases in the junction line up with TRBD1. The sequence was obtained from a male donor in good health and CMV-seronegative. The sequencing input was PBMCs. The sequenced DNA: TGTGCCAGCTCATATGTCGGACAGGGAGACAATGAGCAGTTCTTC. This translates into CASSYVGQGDNEQFF.